Included here is one T cell receptor beta chain sequence, with context. The target antigen is unknown. This entry comes from a study of T cells after yellow fever vaccination. The overall study: SMART-Seq v4 Ultra Low Input served to prepare low-cell-number fractions. General observations from the study: FACS-sorted repertoires could harbor abundant contaminating bulk-population clonotypes. The booster response re-showed most primary clones: approximately 95% CD4, 88% CD8.

Production of TCR cDNA was by 5'RACE template switching, which also added a universal primer site and UMIs. TCRdb re-called the 5' RACE reads with MiXCR, one entry per CDR3 protein. The sample holds 150,000 to 200,000 distinct CDR3 sequences; approximately 10% are singletons and the top ten take less than 40%. Trimming at V came to 5 bases and at J to 4 bases, leaving 6 bases not matched to a gene. The CDR3 runs 15 residues. CDR1 and CDR2 from the germline V gene are SEHNR and FQNEAQ (reference sequence). The material sequenced was CD8+ T cells sorted from PBMCs, taken 15 days after the yellow fever booster vaccination. The origin of this receptor is a man aged 18 to 29 who received the YFV17D yellow fever vaccine. V gene TRBV7-9 combines with J gene TRBJ2-1; 9 nucleotides agree with TRBD1. For the CDR3, the DNA is TGTGCCAGCAGCCCCTGGGACAGGGTTTACAATGAGCAGTTCTTC. Its protein product is CASSPWDRVYNEQFF.